Listed below are T cell receptor beta chains from one sample, sequenced in a study of Graves' ophthalmopathy and Graves' hyperthyroidism. Each CDR3 protein is one row after TCRdb ran MiXCR on the multiplex PCR reads. Of about 620,000 distinct CDR3 sequences in the sample, 22% were seen once. The specimen sequenced was peripheral blood. These receptors were obtained from a woman aged 18 to 35 with stable Graves' hyperthyroidism. Some clones in this sample may be carry-over from other donors' samples. Both conserved end residues are part of each CDR3. D genes are given only for firm matches. Only some rows state a clone size, as once, few, many or a class for expanded clones.

v_gene: TRBV28; abundance: many; d_gene: -; j_gene: TRBJ2-7; CDR3aa: CASSLPGYGEQYF; CDR3nt: TGTGCCAGCAGTTTGCCAGGGTACGGCGAGCAGTACTTC
v_gene: TRBV7-8; abundance: many; d_gene: -; j_gene: TRBJ2-7; CDR3aa: CASSPLMGRYEQYF; CDR3nt: TGTGCCAGCAGCCCCCTAATGGGGAGATACGAGCAGTACTTC
v_gene: TRBV19; abundance: few; d_gene: -; j_gene: TRBJ2-7; CDR3aa: CASSIDPGRSYEQYF; CDR3nt: TGTGCCAGTAGTATAGATCCGGGCCGTTCCTACGAGCAGTACTTC
v_gene: TRBV30; abundance: -; d_gene: -; j_gene: TRBJ1-2; CDR3aa: CAWVRNAGYTF; CDR3nt: TGTGCCTGGGTCCGTAATGCTGGCTACACCTTC
v_gene: TRBV12-3/TRBV12-4; abundance: many; d_gene: -; j_gene: TRBJ1-5; CDR3aa: CASRRTERLNQPQHF; CDR3nt: TGTGCCAGCAGGCGGACAGAAAGGCTGAATCAGCCCCAGCATTTT
v_gene: TRBV5-1; abundance: -; d_gene: TRBD2; j_gene: TRBJ2-7; CDR3aa: CASSPLSGRAYEQYF; CDR3nt: TGCGCCAGCAGCCCTCTAAGCGGGAGGGCCTACGAGCAGTACTTC
v_gene: TRBV3-1; abundance: few; d_gene: -; j_gene: TRBJ1-1; CDR3aa: CASSHEQHTEAFF; CDR3nt: TGTGCCAGCAGCCACGAACAACACACTGAAGCTTTCTTT
v_gene: TRBV5-1; abundance: many; d_gene: -; j_gene: TRBJ2-7; CDR3aa: CASSLDGGEYEQYF; CDR3nt: TGCGCCAGCAGCTTGGACGGCGGGGAGTACGAGCAGTACTTC
v_gene: TRBV6-9; abundance: -; d_gene: -; j_gene: TRBJ1-2; CDR3aa: CASSYRGSRGYAF; CDR3nt: TGTGCCAGCAGTTACCGTGGCAGCCGGGGTTACGCCTTC
v_gene: TRBV12-3/TRBV12-4; abundance: many; d_gene: -; j_gene: TRBJ1-2; CDR3aa: CASSQTANYGYTF; CDR3nt: TGTGCCAGCAGTCAGACAGCTAATTATGGCTACACCTTC
v_gene: TRBV6-1; abundance: few; d_gene: -; j_gene: TRBJ1-2; CDR3aa: CASHGQKRHGYTF; CDR3nt: TGTGCCAGCCACGGACAAAAACGCCATGGCTACACCTTC